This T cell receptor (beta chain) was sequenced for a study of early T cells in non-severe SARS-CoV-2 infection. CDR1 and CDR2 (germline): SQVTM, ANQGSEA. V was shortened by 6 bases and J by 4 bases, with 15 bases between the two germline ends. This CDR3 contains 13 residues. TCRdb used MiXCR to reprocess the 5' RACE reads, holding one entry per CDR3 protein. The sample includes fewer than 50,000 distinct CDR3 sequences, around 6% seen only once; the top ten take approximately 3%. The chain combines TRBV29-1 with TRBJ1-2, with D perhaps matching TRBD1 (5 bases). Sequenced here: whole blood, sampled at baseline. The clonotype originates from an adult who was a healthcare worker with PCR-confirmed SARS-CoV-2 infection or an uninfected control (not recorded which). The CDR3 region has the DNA TGCAGCGTGGGGGAGGTAGCTAGCTATGGCTACACCTTC. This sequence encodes CSVGEVASYGYTF.